This T cell receptor (beta chain) was profiled in a study of T-cell reconstitution after alpha-beta-depleted transplantation in children (dated by TCRdb to the mid-2010s). With respect to the entire study: T-cell immune reconstitution after TCRalphabeta/CD19-depleted allogeneic hematopoietic cell transplantation in children was quantitatively tracked in the study by means of TCR repertoire profiling.

This clonotype has more than one count but fewer than ten. Its cognate antigen has yet to be identified. No base quality values were provided; no much bigger clone lies one nucleotide off. Libraries came from PCR. Sequencing was carried out with an Illumina HiSeq 2500. TCR library preparation used molecular barcoding, with unique molecular identifiers applied to normalize quantification of the TCRbeta repertoire. The public reads were reanalyzed by TCRdb: fastp trimming at Q25, MiXCR alignment, in-frame beta chains only. Rows are combined by CDR3 protein, so each entry shows the most common genes and DNA. This sample holds nearly 550,000 distinct CDR3 sequences; 15% to 20% were observed only once. The ten largest clones capture approximately 3% of the sample. Cut back by 0 bases and 3 bases, the V and J ends lie 19 bases apart. From the cysteine up to the phenylalanine, the CDR3 has a length of 18 residues. The CDR3 DNA has 54 bases and is translated from base 1. According to the germline V gene (reference sequence), CDR1 reads LGHDT and CDR2 reads YNNKEL.

Sequencing was performed on PBMCs from the stem cell graft donor, taken from the stem cell graft. The TCR was taken from a human donor who donated a stem cell graft to a child with acute lymphoblastic leukemia. The chain is assembled from TRBV3-1 and TRBJ2-3; the D gene identity is not certain. The nucleotides are TGTGCCAGCAGCCAAGATTTTCCCCTTTTTGGGGATACAGATACGCAGTATTTT. Its translation reads: CASSQDFPLFGDTDTQYF.